These T cell receptor beta chains were read from a single sample in a study of blood T cell repertoires in COVID-19. TCRdb's copy holds only in-frame clones and misses some; the assay was immunoSEQ multiplex PCR. The sample yields some 220,000 clones, around three quarters seen once. Sequences were obtained from peripheral blood. The receptors originated from a woman in her seventies with acute or convalescent COVID-19. Both conserved end residues are part of each CDR3. D genes are given only for firm matches. Size is stated for part of the rows, as once, few or many counts, or as a class when the clone is expanded.

size: NA
V: TRBV9
D: NA
J: TRBJ1-1
CDR3: CASTQALNTEAFF
DNA: TGTGCCAGCACCCAAGCCCTTAACACTGAAGCTTTCTTT

size: NA
V: TRBV11-3
D: NA
J: TRBJ2-2
CDR3: CASSSGWTGELFF
DNA: TGTGCCAGCAGCTCAGGGTGGACCGGGGAGCTGTTTTTT

size: once
V: TRBV24-1
D: NA
J: TRBJ2-5
CDR3: CATSSGTYQETQYF
DNA: TGTGCCACCAGTTCTGGCACATATCAAGAGACCCAGTACTTC

size: NA
V: TRBV6-2/TRBV6-3
D: NA
J: TRBJ2-7
CDR3: CASSYRNSYEQYF
DNA: TGTGCCAGCAGTTACCGAAATAGCTACGAGCAGTACTTC

size: once
V: TRBV19
D: NA
J: TRBJ2-3
CDR3: CASRTRGGTDTQYF
DNA: TGTGCCAGTAGGACGCGCGGGGGCACAGATACGCAGTATTTT

size: NA
V: TRBV7-3
D: NA
J: TRBJ2-3
CDR3: CASSFTGQDTQYF
DNA: TGTGCCAGCAGCTTTACCGGACAAGATACGCAGTATTTT

size: NA
V: TRBV24-1
D: TRBD2
J: TRBJ2-1
CDR3: CATSERTQGLPNYNEQFF
DNA: TGTGCCACCAGTGAGCGCACCCAGGGACTACCGAATTACAATGAGCAGTTCTTC

size: NA
V: TRBV19
D: TRBD2
J: TRBJ2-3
CDR3: CASSMRGGVTDTQYF
DNA: TGTGCCAGTAGTATGCGGGGGGGTGTCACAGATACGCAGTATTTT

size: NA
V: TRBV27
D: TRBD2
J: TRBJ2-7
CDR3: CASSRATSGPYEQYF
DNA: TGTGCCAGCAGTAGAGCGACTAGCGGTCCCTACGAGCAGTACTTC

size: NA
V: TRBV4-3
D: NA
J: TRBJ1-3
CDR3: CASSQDIGRGTSGNTIYF
DNA: TGCGCCAGCAGCCAAGATATTGGCAGGGGAACTTCGGGAAACACCATATATTTT

size: NA
V: TRBV6-5
D: NA
J: TRBJ2-7
CDR3: CASLRAAPAVEQYF
DNA: TGTGCCAGCTTGAGGGCAGCGCCGGCGGTCGAGCAGTACTTC

size: NA
V: TRBV15
D: NA
J: TRBJ2-5
CDR3: CATSRDQQGETQYF
DNA: TGTGCCACCAGCAGAGATCAACAGGGAGAGACCCAGTACTTC

size: NA
V: TRBV5-6
D: TRBD1
J: TRBJ1-1
CDR3: CASSNRGLMNTEAFF
DNA: TGTGCCAGCAGTAACAGGGGGCTCATGAACACTGAAGCTTTCTTT

size: NA
V: TRBV2
D: TRBD1
J: TRBJ2-5
CDR3: CASSEGNNPGQGYQETQYF
DNA: TGTGCCAGCAGTGAAGGAAACAATCCGGGACAGGGGTACCAAGAGACCCAGTACTTC

size: many
V: TRBV13
D: NA
J: TRBJ2-3
CDR3: CASSLTGSGSTDTQYF
DNA: TGTGCCAGCAGCTTAACCGGTAGCGGTTCCACAGATACGCAGTATTTT

size: NA
V: TRBV27
D: NA
J: TRBJ2-7
CDR3: CASSPTGWRYYEQYF
DNA: TGTGCCAGCAGTCCTACAGGGTGGCGGTACTACGAGCAGTACTTC

size: NA
V: TRBV30
D: NA
J: TRBJ1-5
CDR3: CAWSTGGNRDQPQHF
DNA: TGTGCCTGGAGCACGGGGGGCAATAGGGATCAGCCCCAGCATTTT

size: NA
V: TRBV9
D: TRBD1
J: TRBJ2-3
CDR3: CASSVFDRVSTDTQYF
DNA: TGTGCCAGCAGCGTGTTCGACAGGGTTAGCACAGATACGCAGTATTTT

size: once
V: TRBV5-6
D: NA
J: TRBJ1-4
CDR3: CASSFGGTNEKLFF
DNA: TGTGCCAGCAGCTTTGGAGGGACTAATGAAAAACTGTTTTTT

size: NA
V: TRBV5-1
D: NA
J: TRBJ1-2
CDR3: CASSDLQGYGYTF
DNA: TGCGCCAGCAGCGATTTGCAGGGATATGGCTACACCTTC

size: NA
V: TRBV3-1/TRBV3-2
D: TRBD2
J: TRBJ2-1
CDR3: CASSQGEASGGSGLEQFF
DNA: TGTGCCAGCAGCCAAGGAGAGGCTAGCGGGGGGTCGGGCCTTGAGCAGTTCTTC

size: once
V: TRBV3-1/TRBV3-2
D: NA
J: TRBJ1-2
CDR3: CASSHRGGGYTF
DNA: TGTGCCAGCAGCCATAGGGGAGGGGGCTACACCTTC

size: few
V: TRBV11-2
D: NA
J: TRBJ2-2
CDR3: CASSYQGSAPGELFF
DNA: TGTGCCAGCAGCTATCAGGGGTCCGCCCCTGGGGAGCTGTTTTTT

size: NA
V: TRBV29-1
D: NA
J: TRBJ2-3
CDR3: CSVAKGLQITDTQYF
DNA: TGCAGCGTCGCGAAGGGACTTCAAATCACAGATACGCAGTATTTT

size: NA
V: TRBV11-2
D: TRBD1
J: TRBJ2-3
CDR3: CASSPDGQGGRTQYF
DNA: TGTGCCAGCAGCCCCGACGGACAGGGCGGTCGTACGCAGTATTTT

size: NA
V: TRBV3-1/TRBV3-2
D: NA
J: TRBJ2-1
CDR3: CASSPLGLAADNEQFF
DNA: TGTGCCAGCAGCCCGTTGGGACTTGCAGCGGACAATGAGCAGTTCTTC

size: NA
V: TRBV5-1
D: TRBD1
J: TRBJ1-1
CDR3: CASSLERDRKAFF
DNA: TGCGCCAGCAGCTTAGAACGGGACAGAAAAGCTTTCTTT

size: NA
V: TRBV7-8
D: TRBD1
J: TRBJ1-5
CDR3: CASSLDRTGGYQPQHF
DNA: TGTGCCAGCAGCTTGGACAGGACAGGGGGCTATCAGCCCCAGCATTTT